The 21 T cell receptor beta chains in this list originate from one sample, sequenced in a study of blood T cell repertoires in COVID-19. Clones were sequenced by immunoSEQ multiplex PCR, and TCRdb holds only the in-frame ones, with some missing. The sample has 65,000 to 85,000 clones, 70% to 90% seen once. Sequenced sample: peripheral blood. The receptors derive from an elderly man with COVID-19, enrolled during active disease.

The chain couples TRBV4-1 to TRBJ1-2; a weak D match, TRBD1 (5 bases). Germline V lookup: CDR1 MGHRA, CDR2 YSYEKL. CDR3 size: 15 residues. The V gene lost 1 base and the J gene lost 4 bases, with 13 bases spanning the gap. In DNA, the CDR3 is TGCGCCAGCAGCCAAGGGTGGGGGGGTGGCTATGGCTACACCTTC. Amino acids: CASSQGWGGGYGYTF.

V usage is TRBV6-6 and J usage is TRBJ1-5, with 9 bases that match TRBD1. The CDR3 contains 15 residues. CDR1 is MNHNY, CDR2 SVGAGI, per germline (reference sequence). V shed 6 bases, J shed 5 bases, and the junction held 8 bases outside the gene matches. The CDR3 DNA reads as TGTGCCAGCAGACTACACGGGACAGGGTATCAGCCCCAGCATTTT. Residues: CASRLHGTGYQPQHF.

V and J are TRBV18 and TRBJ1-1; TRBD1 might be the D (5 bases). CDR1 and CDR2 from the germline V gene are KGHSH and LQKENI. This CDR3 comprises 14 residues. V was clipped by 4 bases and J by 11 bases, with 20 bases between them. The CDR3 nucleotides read TGTGCCAGCTCACTAGATCAGGGAGGTGGGTTCGCTTTCTTT. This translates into CASSLDQGGGFAFF.

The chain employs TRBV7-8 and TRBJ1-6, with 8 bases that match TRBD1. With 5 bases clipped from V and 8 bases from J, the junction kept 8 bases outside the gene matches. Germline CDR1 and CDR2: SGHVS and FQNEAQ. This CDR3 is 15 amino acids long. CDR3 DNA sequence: TGTGCCAGCAGCGGACCAGGGGGCGCGGATTCACCCCTCCACTTT. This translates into CASSGPGGADSPLHF.

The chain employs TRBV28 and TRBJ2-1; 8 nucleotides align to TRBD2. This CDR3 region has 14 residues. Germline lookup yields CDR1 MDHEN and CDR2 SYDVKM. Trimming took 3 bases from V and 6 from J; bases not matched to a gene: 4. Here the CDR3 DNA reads TGTGCCAGCAGTTTTGGTAGCGGGGCCAATGAGCAGTTCTTC. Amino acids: CASSFGSGANEQFF.

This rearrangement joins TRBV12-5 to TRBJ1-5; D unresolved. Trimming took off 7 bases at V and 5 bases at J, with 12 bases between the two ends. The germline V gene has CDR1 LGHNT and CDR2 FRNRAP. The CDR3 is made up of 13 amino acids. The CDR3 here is CASAGGDYQPQHF. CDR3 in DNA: TGTGCTAGTGCGGGTGGAGATTATCAGCCCCAGCATTTT.

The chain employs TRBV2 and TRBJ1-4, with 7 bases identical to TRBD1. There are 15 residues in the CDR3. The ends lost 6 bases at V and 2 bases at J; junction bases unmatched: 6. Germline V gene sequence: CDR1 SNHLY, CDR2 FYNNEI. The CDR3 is CASSREGQTNEKLFF. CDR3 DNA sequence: TGTGCCAGCAGCCGAGAGGGACAGACTAATGAAAAACTGTTTTTT. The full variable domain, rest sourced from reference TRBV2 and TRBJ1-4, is EPEVTQTPSHQVTQMGQEVILRCVPISNHLYFYWYRQILGQKVEFLVSFYNNEISEKSEIFDDQFSVERPDGSNFTLKIRSTKLEDSAMYFCASSREGQTNEKLFFGSGTQLSVL.

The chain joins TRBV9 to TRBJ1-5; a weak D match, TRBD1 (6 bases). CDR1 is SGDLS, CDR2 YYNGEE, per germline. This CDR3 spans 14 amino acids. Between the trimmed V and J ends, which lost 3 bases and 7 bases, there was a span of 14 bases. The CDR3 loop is CASSANRAGQPQHF. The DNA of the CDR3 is TGTGCCAGCAGCGCCAACAGGGCTGGCCAGCCCCAGCATTTT.

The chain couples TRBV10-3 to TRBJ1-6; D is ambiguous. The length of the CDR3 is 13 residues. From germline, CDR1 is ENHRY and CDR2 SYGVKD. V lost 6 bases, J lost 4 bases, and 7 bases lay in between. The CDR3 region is CAIRADYNSPLHF. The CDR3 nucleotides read TGTGCCATCAGGGCTGATTATAATTCACCCCTCCACTTT.

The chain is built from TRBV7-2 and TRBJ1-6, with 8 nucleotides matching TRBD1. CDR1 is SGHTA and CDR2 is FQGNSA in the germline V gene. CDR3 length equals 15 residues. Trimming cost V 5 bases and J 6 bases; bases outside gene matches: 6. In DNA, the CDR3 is TGTGCCAGCAGCCTCGGACAGGGAAGTAATTCACCCCTCCACTTT. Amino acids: CASSLGQGSNSPLHF.

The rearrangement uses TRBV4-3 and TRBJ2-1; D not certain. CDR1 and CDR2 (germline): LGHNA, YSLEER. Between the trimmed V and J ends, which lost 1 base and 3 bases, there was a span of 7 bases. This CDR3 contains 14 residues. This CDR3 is CASSQGSVYNEQFF. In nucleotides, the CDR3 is TGCGCCAGCAGCCAAGGGTCAGTCTACAATGAGCAGTTCTTC.

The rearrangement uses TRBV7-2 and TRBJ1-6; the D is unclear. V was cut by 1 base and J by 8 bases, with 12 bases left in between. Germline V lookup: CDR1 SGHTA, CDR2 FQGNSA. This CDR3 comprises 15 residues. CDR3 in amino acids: CASSLVAGGDSPLHF. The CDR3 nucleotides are TGTGCCAGCAGCTTAGTTGCAGGAGGAGATTCACCCCTCCACTTT.

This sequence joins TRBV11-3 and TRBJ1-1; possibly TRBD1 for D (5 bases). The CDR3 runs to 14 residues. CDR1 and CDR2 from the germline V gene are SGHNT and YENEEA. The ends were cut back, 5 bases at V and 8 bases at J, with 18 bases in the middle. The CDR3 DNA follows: TGTGCCAGCAGCGAGGGACTCTCGACTGTCGAAGCTTTCTTT. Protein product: CASSEGLSTVEAFF. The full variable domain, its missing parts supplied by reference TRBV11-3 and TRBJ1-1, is EAGVVQSPRYKIIEKKQPVAFWCNPISGHNTLYWYLQNLGQGPELLIRYENEEAVDDSQLPKDRFSAERLKGVDSTLKIQPAELGDSAVYLCASSEGLSTVEAFFGQGTRLTVV.

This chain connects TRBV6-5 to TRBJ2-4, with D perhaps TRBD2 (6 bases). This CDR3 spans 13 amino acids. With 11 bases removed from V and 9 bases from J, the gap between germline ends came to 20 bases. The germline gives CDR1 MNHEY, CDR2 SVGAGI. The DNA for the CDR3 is TGTGCCGTCTGCCGGGAGCCTGGAACCATTCAGTACTTC. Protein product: CAVCREPGTIQYF.

This CDR3 is CASSPRDSSNQPQHF. The DNA of the CDR3 is TGTGCCAGCTCGCCCCGGGACAGTAGCAATCAGCCCCAGCATTTT. The J gene is TRBJ1-5, the V gene TRBV18; 7 nucleotides agree with TRBD1. This CDR3 contains 15 residues. Germline trimming cut 6 bases from V and 0 bases from J; bases unmatched to any gene: 5. The germline gives CDR1 KGHSH, CDR2 LQKENI.

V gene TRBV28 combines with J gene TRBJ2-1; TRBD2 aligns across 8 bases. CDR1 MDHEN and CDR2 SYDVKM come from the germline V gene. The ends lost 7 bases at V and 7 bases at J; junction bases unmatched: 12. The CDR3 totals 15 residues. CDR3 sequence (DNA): TGTGCCAGCAACCTTGGGACGGGGGGGCCTAATGAGCAGTTCTTC. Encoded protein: CASNLGTGGPNEQFF.

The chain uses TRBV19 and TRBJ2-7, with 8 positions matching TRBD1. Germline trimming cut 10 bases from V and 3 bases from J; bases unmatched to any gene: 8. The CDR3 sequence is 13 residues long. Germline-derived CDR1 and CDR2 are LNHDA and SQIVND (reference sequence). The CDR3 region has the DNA TGTGCCACTTCGGACAGGGTGGACTACGAGCAGTACTTC. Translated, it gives CATSDRVDYEQYF.

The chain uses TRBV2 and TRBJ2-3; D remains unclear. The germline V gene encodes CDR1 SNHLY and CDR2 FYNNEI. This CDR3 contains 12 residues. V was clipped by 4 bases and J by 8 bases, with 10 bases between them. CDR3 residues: CASSGVFGTQYF. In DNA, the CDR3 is TGTGCCAGCAGTGGAGTCTTCGGTACGCAGTATTTT. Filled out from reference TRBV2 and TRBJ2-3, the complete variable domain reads EPEVTQTPSHQVTQMGQEVILRCVPISNHLYFYWYRQILGQKVEFLVSFYNNEISEKSEIFDDQFSVERPDGSNFTLKIRSTKLEDSAMYFCASSGVFGTQYFGPGTRLTVL.

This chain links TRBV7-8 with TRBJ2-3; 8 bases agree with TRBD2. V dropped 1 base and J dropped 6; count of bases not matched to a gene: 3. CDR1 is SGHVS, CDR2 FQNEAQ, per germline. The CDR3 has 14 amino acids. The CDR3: CASSLGLAGDTQYF. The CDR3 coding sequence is TGTGCCAGCAGCTTAGGCCTAGCGGGTGATACGCAGTATTTT.

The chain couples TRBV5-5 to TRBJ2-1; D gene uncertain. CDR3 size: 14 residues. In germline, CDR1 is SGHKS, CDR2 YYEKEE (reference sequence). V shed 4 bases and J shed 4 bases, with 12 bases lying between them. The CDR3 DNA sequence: TGTGCCAGCAGCCATCTGCGAGCATACAATGAGCAGTTCTTC. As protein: CASSHLRAYNEQFF.

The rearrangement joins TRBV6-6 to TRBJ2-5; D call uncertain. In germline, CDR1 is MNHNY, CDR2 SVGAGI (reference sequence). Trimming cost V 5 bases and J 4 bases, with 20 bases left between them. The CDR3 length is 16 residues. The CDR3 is CASSRPVFTVGETQYF. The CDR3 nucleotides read TGTGCCAGCAGTCGCCCTGTGTTCACGGTCGGAGAGACCCAGTACTTC.